In this sample, the clone carrying this T cell receptor beta chain turned up once. The data were taken from a study of T cell changes during pregnancy in multiple sclerosis. J gave up 5 bases and V 4 bases, and 7 bases lay outside the gene matches. Per the germline V gene, CDR1 is GTSNPN and CDR2 is SVGIG (reference sequence). The length of the CDR3 is 14 residues. Measured with immunoSEQ multiplex PCR; TCRdb has only the in-frame clones, and not every one. Of over 45,000 clones listed, more than 85% are singletons. The genes are TRBV30 and TRBJ1-2; 10 bases line up with TRBD1. This TCR came from a female donor with multiple sclerosis, enrolled in a pregnancy study. Source: CD8+ T cells from peripheral blood mononuclear cells, taken in the third trimester of pregnancy. CDR3 amino acids: CAWTPGQGEYGYTF. Here the CDR3 DNA reads TGTGCCTGGACCCCCGGACAGGGGGAGTATGGCTACACCTTC.